A single sample gave rise to the 28 T cell receptor beta chains below, sequenced in a study of T cell responses to AZD1222 COVID-19 vaccine. Sequencing was performed with immunoSEQ multiplex PCR; in TCRdb, only in-frame clones are kept and a portion is missing. The data hold about 170,000 clones, with more than 80% observed a single time. The material was peripheral blood, obtained on day 0 of AZD1222 vaccination. Receptor source: an adult in good health.

This rearrangement joins TRBV6-1 to TRBJ1-2; 11 nucleotides line up with TRBD1. This CDR3 has 16 amino acids. Germline CDR1 and CDR2: MNHNS and SASEGT. The ends lost 1 base at V and 7 bases at J; junction bases unmatched: 8. CDR3 residues: CASSEVGWTGGGGYTF. The CDR3 nucleotides read TGTGCCAGCAGTGAAGTAGGTTGGACAGGGGGCGGTGGCTACACCTTC.

The chain has TRBV27 and TRBJ1-5; no firm D call. The V and J ends lost 6 bases and 5 bases respectively, with 17 bases between them. The length of the CDR3 is 15 residues. CDR1 MNHEY and CDR2 SMNVEV come from the germline V gene (reference sequence). The CDR3 region is CASRDAGMVYQPQHF. Written as DNA, the CDR3 is TGTGCCAGCAGGGACGCGGGTATGGTATATCAGCCCCAGCATTTT.

This clone was counted only a few times. The rearrangement uses TRBV6-1 and TRBJ2-7, with D hard to call. V gave up 3 bases and J gave up 0 bases, with 3 bases separating them. Germline loops: CDR1 MNHNS, CDR2 SASEGT. The CDR3 runs 12 residues. The CDR3 nucleotides are TGTGCCAGCAGTGACAGCTCCTACGAGCAGTACTTC. Its translation is CASSDSSYEQYF.

V and J are TRBV9 and TRBJ2-2; 9 bases are shared with TRBD2. The CDR3 has 16 residues. Germline V gene lookup returns CDR1 SGDLS and CDR2 YYNGEE. With 0 bases clipped from V and 3 bases from J, the junction kept 3 bases outside the gene matches. The CDR3 DNA follows: TGTGCCAGCAGCGTAGCGGCGGGGGGGTACACCGGGGAGCTGTTTTTT. Amino acid sequence: CASSVAAGGYTGELFF.

The V call is TRBV2, the J call TRBJ1-1, with D perhaps matching TRBD1 (6 bases). The CDR3 is 15 amino acids. V was clipped by 6 bases and J by 3 bases, with 17 bases between them. The germline gives CDR1 SNHLY, CDR2 FYNNEI. CDR3 sequence reads: CASSLMTGSHTEAFF. CDR3 sequence (DNA): TGTGCCAGCAGCTTGATGACAGGCTCCCACACTGAAGCTTTCTTT.

V is TRBV25-1 and J is TRBJ1-1, with D unresolved. Germline assignment: CDR1 MGHDK and CDR2 SYGVNS. CDR3 length: 12 amino acids. V lost 5 bases and J lost 2, with 6 bases in between. CDR3 amino acids: CASSLGNTEAFF. Written as DNA, the CDR3 is TGTGCCAGCAGTCTAGGTAACACTGAAGCTTTCTTT.

This clone was seen a handful of times. The CDR3 DNA follows: TGTGCCAGCAGAAATACTTACTCTGGAAACACCATATATTTT. Its translation is CASRNTYSGNTIYF. The J gene is TRBJ1-3, the V gene TRBV6-5; D gene uncertain. V was trimmed by 6 bases and J by 0 bases, leaving 9 bases between them. The germline V gene has CDR1 MNHEY and CDR2 SVGAGI. The CDR3 contains 14 residues.

The rearrangement joins TRBV5-1 to TRBJ2-2; D is uncertain. The CDR3 runs 16 residues. V lost 4 bases to trimming and J lost 8 bases, with 21 bases between them. From germline, CDR1 is SGHRS and CDR2 YFSETQ. The CDR3 coding sequence is TGCGCCAGCAGCAGGGTATCAGACCTGTCGTCTGGGGAGCTGTTTTTT. The encoded protein is CASSRVSDLSSGELFF.

V and J are TRBV6-2 or TRBV6-3 and TRBJ1-2; no reliable D call. Deletions cut 5 bases from V and 2 bases from J, with 6 bases between. The CDR3 spans 12 residues. Germline CDR1 and CDR2: MNHEY and SVGEGT. CDR3 in DNA: TGTGCCAGCAGTGCACTAAACTATGGCTACACCTTC. As protein: CASSALNYGYTF.

The rearrangement links TRBV27 to TRBJ2-1; D remains unclear. V dropped 2 bases and J dropped 5 bases, with 4 bases sitting between them. The CDR3 totals 12 residues. Looked up from germline, CDR1 is MNHEY and CDR2 is SMNVEV (reference sequence). This chain's CDR3 is CASSLTDNEQFF. The CDR3, as DNA: TGTGCCAGCAGTTTAACTGACAATGAGCAGTTCTTC.

For the CDR3, the DNA is TGTGCCAGCAGCGAACAGGGAGACTATGGCTACACCTTC. Encoded protein: CASSEQGDYGYTF. The chain joins TRBV5-6 to TRBJ1-2, with D maybe TRBD1 (6 bases). V lost 4 bases and J 3 bases, leaving 10 bases between the germline ends. CDR3 length: 13 amino acids. Germline V gives CDR1 SGHDT, CDR2 YYEEEE.

This clone is a singleton in its sample. The J gene is TRBJ1-2, the V gene TRBV24-1, with D possibly being TRBD1 (6 bases). The CDR3 contains 14 residues. In germline, CDR1 is KGHDR, CDR2 SFDVKD. Trimming took off 11 bases at V and 4 bases at J, with 19 bases between the two ends. In DNA, the CDR3 is TGTGCCAGCCAGTTGCCGTGGGGGCCCTATGGCTACACCTTC. This sequence encodes CASQLPWGPYGYTF.

The V call is TRBV7-8, the J call TRBJ1-2; 7 bases align to TRBD1. CDR3 size: 17 residues. Germline CDR1 is SGHVS and CDR2 is FQNEAQ. Trimming removed 5 bases from V and 2 bases from J; junction bases left unmatched: 14. The CDR3 sequence: CASSPSAEGALNYGYTF. Here the CDR3 DNA reads TGTGCCAGCAGCCCGAGCGCAGAGGGGGCGCTCAACTATGGCTACACCTTC.

The chain recombines TRBV5-6 with TRBJ2-3, with unresolved D. The CDR3 loop spans 14 amino acids. Germline V CDR1 and CDR2: SGHDT, YYEEEE. V was shortened by 0 bases and J by 6 bases, with 11 bases between the two germline ends. The DNA for the CDR3 is TGTGCCAGCAGCTTGGCGCCAACGGAGGATACGCAGTATTTT. It translates to CASSLAPTEDTQYF.

The V and J genes are TRBV13 and TRBJ2-3; 11 bases map to TRBD2. Per germline, CDR1 PRHDT and CDR2 FYEKMQ (reference sequence). Germline trimming cut 5 bases from V and 3 bases from J; bases unmatched to any gene: 4. The CDR3 consists of 15 residues. Here the CDR3 reads CASSQGLAATDTQYF. CDR3 bases: TGTGCCAGCAGCCAGGGACTAGCGGCAACAGATACGCAGTATTTT.

The CDR3 region has the DNA TGTGCCAGCAGTTTATCAGTGGGCGGGGGGCCTGAAGAGACCCAGTACTTC. It translates to CASSLSVGGGPEETQYF. The chain joins TRBV28 to TRBJ2-5; TRBD2 matches at 8 bases. The CDR3 runs 17 residues. The germline V gene has CDR1 MDHEN and CDR2 SYDVKM. Trimming removed 1 base from V and 3 bases from J; junction bases left unmatched: 10.

This clone has only a few counts. The chain couples TRBV7-3 to TRBJ2-3, with D perhaps TRBD2 (6 bases). The CDR3 spans 15 residues. Trimming took off 2 bases at V and 1 base at J, with 10 bases between the two ends. CDR1 and CDR2 from the germline V gene are SGHTA and FQGTGA. CDR3 region: CASSLLGTRTDTQYF. CDR3 sequence (DNA): TGTGCCAGCAGCTTACTGGGGACTCGCACAGATACGCAGTATTTT.

V usage is TRBV7-8 and J usage is TRBJ2-5; 7 positions agree with TRBD2. Unmatched junction bases numbered 14, after V lost 5 bases and J lost 5 bases. Germline loops: CDR1 SGHVS, CDR2 FQNEAQ. The CDR3 runs 16 residues. DNA for the CDR3: TGTGCCAGCAGCCCGGTGGGGGGGAGGTTGGGTGAGACCCAGTACTTC. Translating gives CASSPVGGRLGETQYF.

The chain's CDR3 is CATSREPTGPVADTQYF. As DNA, the CDR3 is TGTGCCACCAGCAGAGAACCCACAGGCCCGGTAGCAGATACGCAGTATTTT. J is TRBJ2-3 and V is TRBV15, with a weak D call TRBD1 (5 bases). V was pared by 0 bases and J by 4 bases, with 17 bases between. Germline values: CDR1 LNHNV, CDR2 YYDKDF (reference sequence). The CDR3 sequence is 17 residues long.

The chain recombines TRBV5-1 with TRBJ2-7, with TRBD1 matching 7 bases. The J segment lost 5 bases and the V segment lost 4 bases, leaving 12 bases of the junction unmatched. The CDR3 totals 15 residues. Germline CDR1 and CDR2: SGHRS and YFSETQ. The chain's CDR3 is CASSPGTAPLNEQYV. DNA of the CDR3: TGCGCCAGCAGCCCCGGGACAGCCCCTTTGAACGAGCAGTACGTC.

The CDR3 DNA reads TGTGCCAGCAGCACACGACAGTCCTCCACCGGGGAGCTGTTTTTT. Translating gives CASSTRQSSTGELFF. The chain recombines TRBV9 with TRBJ2-2, with TRBD1 as a possible D gene (5 bases). The CDR3 is made up of 15 amino acids. The germline V and J ends were trimmed by 4 bases and 4 bases, with 14 bases remaining between them. The germline V gene has CDR1 SGDLS and CDR2 YYNGEE.

V is TRBV4-3 and J is TRBJ2-7; no reliable D call. Germline-derived CDR1 and CDR2 are LGHNA and YSLEER. The CDR3 consists of 14 residues. V lost 0 bases and J 4 bases, leaving 10 bases between the germline ends. CDR3 protein: CASSQDSTSYEQYF. The CDR3 nucleotides are TGCGCCAGCAGCCAAGATAGCACCTCATACGAGCAGTACTTC.

This rearrangement joins TRBV11-3 to TRBJ2-1; the D is unclear. From germline, CDR1 is SGHNT and CDR2 YENEEA. V was trimmed by 1 base and J by 4 bases, leaving 5 bases between them. The CDR3 contains 13 residues. The CDR3 is CASSLGLYNEQFF. The CDR3, as DNA: TGTGCCAGCAGCTTAGGTCTATACAATGAGCAGTTCTTC. The full variable domain, rest sourced from reference TRBV11-3 and TRBJ2-1, is EAGVVQSPRYKIIEKKQPVAFWCNPISGHNTLYWYLQNLGQGPELLIRYENEEAVDDSQLPKDRFSAERLKGVDSTLKIQPAELGDSAVYLCASSLGLYNEQFFGPGTRLTVL.

The chain links TRBV27 to TRBJ1-1, with D unclear. Per germline, CDR1 MNHEY and CDR2 SMNVEV (reference sequence). This CDR3 is 14 amino acids long. The V gene lost 3 bases and the J gene lost 2 bases, with 10 bases spanning the gap. CDR3: CASSFQRGNTEAFF. Here the CDR3 DNA reads TGTGCCAGCAGTTTTCAGAGAGGCAACACTGAAGCTTTCTTT.

The chain couples TRBV6-5 to TRBJ2-5; D is possibly TRBD1 (5 bases). V shed 6 bases and J shed 5 bases, with 19 bases lying between them. The CDR3 runs to 15 residues. Germline CDR1 reads MNHEY; CDR2 reads SVGAGI. The CDR3 coding sequence is TGTGCCAGCAGCCGATCTCAGGGCTTATGGGAGACCCAGTACTTC. Amino acid sequence: CASSRSQGLWETQYF.

This chain links TRBV5-4 with TRBJ2-6; tentatively, D is TRBD1 (5 bases). Germline assignment: CDR1 SGHNT and CDR2 YYREEE (reference sequence). This CDR3 is 16 amino acids long. V lost 5 bases, J lost 0 bases, and 12 bases lay in between. The CDR3 loop is CASRSGFYSGANVLTF. The CDR3 DNA is TGTGCCAGCAGATCAGGGTTTTACTCTGGGGCCAACGTCCTGACTTTC.

The V call is TRBV7-2, the J call TRBJ2-7; 9 bases are shared with TRBD2. The CDR3 runs to 15 residues. With V trimmed by 3 bases and J by 5 bases, 8 bases remained unmatched. Looked up from germline, CDR1 is SGHTA and CDR2 is FQGNSA. In DNA form, the CDR3 reads TGTGCCAGCAGCTTGCCTGAGGGACTAGCCCACGAGCAGTACTTC. Translating gives CASSLPEGLAHEQYF.

The rearrangement uses TRBV3-1 (or the pseudogene TRBV3-2) and TRBJ1-5; D might be TRBD1 (6 bases). V was pared by 1 base and J by 4 bases, with 14 bases between. Germline V gene data show CDR1 as LGHDT and CDR2 as YNNKEL (reference sequence). The CDR3 runs to 16 residues. The DNA for the CDR3 is TGTGCCAGCAGCCAAGGGTGGGGGGGGGCTAATCAGCCCCAGCATTTT. As protein: CASSQGWGGANQPQHF.